This passage covers 13 T cell receptor delta chains from one sample sequenced in a study of γδ T cells in repeated Plasmodium falciparum infection. With CATT, TCRdb re-called clones from the multiplex PCR reads. The sample has approximately 60,000 delta-chain clones; approximately 1.5% are singletons. Flow sorting of PBMC yielded separate Vgamma9/Vdelta2+ and Vdelta2-negative gammadelta T cell populations for bulk repertoire analysis. Sequences were obtained from gamma-delta T cells from blood. Receptors originate from a pool of human donors (malaria-infected and uninfected, not separated).

This clone was counted ten times or more. For this DNA, TCRdb reports the protein of a much larger clone, which diverges at residue 11, most likely from a read error; the protein presented here is translated directly from the DNA. The chain has TRDV1 and TRDJ1; TRDD2 matches 7 bases. This CDR3 contains 19 residues. Germline values: CDR1 TSWWSYY, CDR2 QGS. J gave up 0 bases and V 3 bases, and 16 bases lay outside the gene matches. The CDR3 nucleotides are TGTGCTCTTGGGGACGGCCTTCCTCCGACCTTCTCGTACACCGATAAACTCATCTTT. The encoded protein is CALGDGLPPTFSYTDKLIF.

In this sample, this clone turned up many times. This likely came from a read error, as a far larger clone is one base away. This CDR3 is also generated by other DNA sequences in the sample. V gene TRDV1 combines with J gene TRDJ1; D is possibly TRDD2 (5 bases). Trimming cost V 0 bases and J 5 bases, with 19 bases left between them. Germline CDR1 and CDR2: TSWWSYY and QGS. This CDR3 is 17 amino acids long. DNA for the CDR3: TGTGCTCTTGGGGAACTAGCCGCCCTACCTCCCGGGGATAAACTCATCTTT. This translates into CALGELAALPPGDKLIF.

This clone showed up just a few times. Translating this DNA gives a protein that differs at residue 9 from the TCRdb one, which belongs to a much larger clone; a read error is likely, and the protein shown is this translation. The rearrangement uses TRDV1 and TRDJ1; 11 nucleotides align to TRDD3. Here the J gene was assigned by germline matching of the DNA, as TCRdb has none. The CDR3 has 21 amino acids. V was pared by 0 bases and J by 3 bases, with 18 bases of the junction left unmatched. CDR1 and CDR2 from the germline V gene are TSWWSYY and QGS. CDR3 amino acids: CALGELMGCWGIPYLPDKLIF. The CDR3 DNA follows: TGTGCTCTTGGGGAACTAATGGGGTGCTGGGGGATACCCTACCTTCCCGATAAACTCATCTTT.

This clone was observed a handful of times. The protein held in TCRdb is that of a much larger clone and does not match this DNA's translation at residue 22, likely because of a read error; the protein shown is translated from the DNA. The CDR3: CALGNQRTLRGLTYYWGIQRENTHKLIF. CDR3 DNA: TGTGCTCTTGGGAACCAACGGACATTACGGGGGCTTACCTATTACTGGGGGATACAAAGAGAGAATACGCATAAACTCATCTTT. The chain has TRDV1 and TRDJ1, with 12 nucleotides matching TRDD3. Trimming at V came to 5 bases and at J to 6 bases, leaving 46 bases not matched to a gene. The CDR3 length is 28 residues. Germline lookup yields CDR1 TSWWSYY and CDR2 QGS.

Many counts were recorded for this clone. The chain couples TRDV1 to TRDJ1, with D possibly TRDD2 on 6 matching bases. The CDR3 sequence is 17 residues long. Germline V CDR1 and CDR2: TSWWSYY, QGS. The V end was cut by 3 bases, the J end by 0 bases, with 17 bases between. The CDR3: CALGDLPLLAYTDKLIF. The CDR3 DNA reads TGTGCTCTTGGGGACCTTCCCTTACTGGCGTACACCGATAAACTCATCTTT.

In this sample, this clone turned up many times. With a far larger clone one base away, a read error is the likely cause. The same CDR3 also results from other DNA sequences found in this sample. The V call is TRDV1, the J call TRDJ1; 9 bases line up with TRDD3. The germline V gene encodes CDR1 TSWWSYY and CDR2 QGS. The junction had 25 bases not matched to a gene; V was cut back by 3 bases and J by 2 bases. The CDR3 is 22 residues long. This chain's CDR3 is CALGELLLTVYWGTQFTDKLIF. The CDR3, as DNA: TGTGCTCTTGGGGAGCTCCTCCTTACGGTGTACTGGGGGACCCAATTTACCGATAAACTCATCTTT.

The sample holds many counts of this clone. This chain uses TRDV1 with TRDJ1; weak D call: TRDD2 (5 bases). The germline CDR1 and CDR2 sequences are TSWWSYY and QGS. V was clipped by 1 base and J by 7 bases, with 10 bases between them. This CDR3 contains 13 residues. The CDR3 nucleotides are TGTGCTCTTGGGGAACCGTCTCCTTCTAAACTCATCTTT. Its translation is CALGEPSPSKLIF.

This clone was seen many times. A far larger clone is only one base removed, so a read error is likely. Other DNA sequences from this sample encode an identical CDR3 as well. The chain joins TRDV1 to TRDJ1; D is ambiguous. This CDR3 contains 12 residues. Germline V lookup: CDR1 TSWWSYY, CDR2 QGS. CDR3: CALGERGHKLIF. The CDR3, as DNA: TGTGCTCTTGGGGAACGGGGCCACAAACTCATCTTC.

In this sample, this clone turned up many times. The protein recorded in TCRdb matches a much larger clone and deviates from this DNA's translation at residue 8, suggesting a read error; the protein here is obtained by translating the DNA. The chain links TRDV1 to TRDJ1; D is ambiguous. V shed 5 bases and J shed 2 bases, with 12 bases lying between them. The length of the CDR3 is 14 residues. Looked up from germline, CDR1 is TSWWSYY and CDR2 is QGS. CDR3 DNA: TGTGCTCTTGGGAGGAACATCGGGACCGATAAACTCATCTTT. It codes for CALGRNIGTDKLIF.

With regard to this clone: TCRdb records a much larger clone's protein for this DNA, with a difference at residue 10 that likely arises from a read error; the protein given is the translation of the DNA. This rearrangement joins TRDV1 to TRDJ1; 7 nucleotides agree with TRDD3. V lost 2 bases to trimming and J lost 0 bases; unmatched junction nucleotides: 12. Germline-derived CDR1 and CDR2 are TSWWSYY and QGS. This CDR3 has 18 amino acids. The CDR3 region has the DNA TGTGCTCTTGGGGAAGTGATCGGGGGGATGCAGTACACCGATAAACTCATCTTT. Amino acid sequence: CALGEVIGGMQYTDKLIF.

This clone was seen many times. TCRdb's listed protein matches a much larger clone and diverges from this DNA's translation at residue 15, likely through a read error; the protein shown comes from the DNA. This chain uses TRDV3 with TRDJ1, with 13 bases matching TRDD3. The CDR3 consists of 20 residues. CDR1 is TVYSNPD and CDR2 is GDNSRS in the germline V gene (reference sequence). After removal of 4 bases from V and 8 bases from J, the junction contained 28 bases not matched to a gene. CDR3 sequence: CAWRNPSFTGGYVHQGKLIF. The DNA of the CDR3 is TGTGCCTGGAGAAACCCTTCCTTCACTGGGGGATACGTCCACCAGGGAAAACTCATCTTT.

This clone was recorded a few times. TCRdb's protein for this DNA is that of a much larger clone and differs from the translation at residue 7, likely a read error; the protein shown is the DNA translation. The rearrangement uses TRDV1 and TRDJ2; maybe TRDD3 (5 bases). Germline CDR1 is TSWWSYY and CDR2 is QGS. Between the trimmed V and J ends, which lost 2 bases and 4 bases, there was a span of 29 bases. The CDR3 runs 21 residues. CDR3 region: CALGECKHPLTAWEWTAQLFF. CDR3 nucleotide sequence: TGTGCTCTTGGGGAATGCAAGCACCCGCTCACGGCCTGGGAGTGGACAGCACAACTCTTCTTT.

This clone was seen only a few times. TCRdb lists the protein of a much larger clone for this DNA, which differs at residue 9, so this is likely a read error; the protein given here is translated from the DNA itself. V usage is TRDV2 and J usage is TRDJ1; 7 bases are a match to TRDD3. Germline CDR1 and CDR2: GEAIGNYY and EKD. V lost 6 bases, J lost 4 bases, and 10 bases stayed unmatched. The CDR3 length is 14 residues. CDR3 amino acids: CACLGAVYIDKLIF. In DNA, the CDR3 is TGTGCCTGTCTGGGGGCCGTGTACATCGATAAACTCATCTTT.